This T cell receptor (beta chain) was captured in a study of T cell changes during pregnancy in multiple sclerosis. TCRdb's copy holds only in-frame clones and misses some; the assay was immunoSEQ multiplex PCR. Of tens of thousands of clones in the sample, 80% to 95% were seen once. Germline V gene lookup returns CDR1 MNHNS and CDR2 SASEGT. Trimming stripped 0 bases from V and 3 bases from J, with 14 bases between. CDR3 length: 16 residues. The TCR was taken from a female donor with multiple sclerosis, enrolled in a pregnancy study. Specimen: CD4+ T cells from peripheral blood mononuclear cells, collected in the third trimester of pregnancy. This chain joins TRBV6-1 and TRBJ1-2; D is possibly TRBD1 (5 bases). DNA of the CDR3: TGTGCCAGCAGTGAAGCGTCCAGGGTAGAAGACTATGGCTACACCTTC. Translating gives CASSEASRVEDYGYTF.